The 29 T cell receptor beta chains given below trace back to one sample, sequenced in a study of T cell responses to AZD1222 COVID-19 vaccine. Libraries were prepared by immunoSEQ multiplex PCR; TCRdb keeps only in-frame clonotypes and omits some of them. The repertoire has 99,000 or so clones, nearly 90% of them found once; the top ten carry around 3.2%. Source: peripheral blood, taken on day 0 of AZD1222 vaccination. Source of these receptors: an adult in good health.

This chain joins TRBV7-9 and TRBJ2-3; 10 nucleotides agree with TRBD2. Germline lookup yields CDR1 SEHNR and CDR2 FQNEAQ (reference sequence). Germline trimming cut 4 bases from V and 0 bases from J; bases unmatched to any gene: 7. CDR3 length equals 17 residues. The CDR3 here is CASSSTGLAASTDTQYF. DNA for the CDR3: TGTGCCAGCAGCTCAACAGGACTAGCGGCTAGCACAGATACGCAGTATTTT.

V is TRBV4-3 and J is TRBJ2-1, with 15 bases identical to TRBD2. The CDR3 contains 16 residues. V was clipped by 0 bases and J by 9 bases; unmatched bases: 3. Germline CDR1 is LGHNA and CDR2 is YSLEER. CDR3 amino acids: CASSQDLGLAGGEQFF. In DNA form, the CDR3 reads TGCGCCAGCAGCCAAGATCTGGGACTAGCGGGAGGTGAGCAGTTCTTC.

The rearrangement uses TRBV12-5 and TRBJ1-2; D gene uncertain. Trimming pared 0 bases from V and 5 bases from J, leaving 7 bases between. CDR1 is LGHNT, CDR2 FRNRAP, per germline. The CDR3 is made up of 13 amino acids. CDR3 in amino acids: CASGLVTHYGYTF. DNA for the CDR3: TGTGCTAGTGGTTTGGTAACACATTATGGCTACACCTTC.

The gene calls are TRBV19 and TRBJ1-5, with 7 nucleotides matching TRBD1. The CDR3 covers 14 residues. Germline CDR1 is LNHDA and CDR2 is SQIVND (reference sequence). The J segment lost 4 bases and the V segment lost 5 bases, leaving 5 bases of the junction unmatched. In DNA, the CDR3 is TGTGCCAGTAGTTTCCAACAGGGGAATCAGCCCCAGCATTTT. Its protein product is CASSFQQGNQPQHF.

Of note for this clone: At one end the junction does not follow the germline gene, possibly because of a read error. The V and J genes are TRBV5-1 and TRBJ1-3, with no clear D. Germline loops: CDR1 SGHRS, CDR2 YFSETQ. The CDR3 sequence is 13 residues long. CDR3 in amino acids: CASSKVSGNTIYF. CDR3 DNA: TGTGCCAGCAGTAAAGTCTCTGGAAACACCATATATTTT.

The rearrangement uses TRBV19 and TRBJ1-5; D may be TRBD1 (6 bases). The germline V gene has CDR1 LNHDA and CDR2 SQIVND (reference sequence). The CDR3 spans 16 residues. V lost 1 base and J 2 bases, leaving 12 bases between the germline ends. CDR3 sequence: CASSIVTGQGNQPQHF. The CDR3 DNA follows: TGTGCCAGTAGTATAGTTACAGGGCAAGGCAATCAGCCCCAGCATTTT. Drawing the rest from reference TRBV19 and TRBJ1-5, the complete variable domain is DGGITQSPKYLFRKEGQNVTLSCEQNLNHDAMYWYRQDPGQGLRLIYYSQIVNDFQKGDIAEGYSVSREKKESFPLTVTSAQKNPTAFYLCASSIVTGQGNQPQHFGDGTRLSIL.

This chain uses TRBV15 with TRBJ1-2; no reliable D call. Trimming cost V 3 bases and J 0 bases, with 8 bases left between them. The germline CDR1 and CDR2 sequences are LNHNV and YYDKDF (reference sequence). This CDR3 is built from 14 residues. The CDR3 DNA is TGTGCCACCAGCAGGACCTCTTCTAACTATGGCTACACCTTC. Protein sequence: CATSRTSSNYGYTF. The variable domain in full, completed from reference TRBV15 and TRBJ1-2, reads DAMVIQNPRYQVTQFGKPVTLSCSQTLNHNVMYWYQQKSSQAPKLLFHYYDKDFNNEADTPDNFQSRRPNTSFCFLDIRSPGLGDTAMYLCATSRTSSNYGYTFGSGTRLTVV.

The chain combines TRBV10-3 with TRBJ2-4; D is tentatively TRBD1 or TRBD2 (5 bases each). Germline V gene sequence: CDR1 ENHRY, CDR2 SYGVKD. This CDR3 has 12 amino acids. V was shortened by 8 bases and J by 5 bases, with 10 bases between the two germline ends. Here the CDR3 reads CAIRGAENIQYF. The CDR3 DNA sequence: TGTGCCATCCGAGGGGCTGAAAACATTCAGTACTTC.

The chain carries TRBV27 and TRBJ2-7; a weak D match, TRBD2 (5 bases). Trimming pared 0 bases from V and 0 bases from J, leaving 9 bases between. CDR3 length: 15 residues. Germline V lookup: CDR1 MNHEY, CDR2 SMNVEV (reference sequence). The CDR3 DNA reads TGTGCCAGCAGTTTATCCGGGATCTCCTCCTACGAGCAGTACGTC. Protein sequence: CASSLSGISSYEQYV.

The gene calls are TRBV7-2 and TRBJ1-5; D is uncertain. The CDR3 contains 15 residues. Germline CDR1 SGHTA, CDR2 FQGNSA. V dropped 1 base and J dropped 5 bases, with 12 bases sitting between them. As DNA, the CDR3 is TGTGCCAGCAGCTTAGATGTGGTAGGGTATCAGCCCCAGCATTTT. Its protein product is CASSLDVVGYQPQHF.

The chain recombines TRBV21-1 with TRBJ1-4; TRBD1, the table's D call, was not compared with the DNA. TRBV21-1 is a pseudogene locus. The CDR3 has 15 residues. The CDR3 reads CARVCRQTANEKLFF. The CDR3, as DNA: TGTGCCAGAGTATGTAGACAGACGGCTAATGAAAAACTGTTTTTT.

V usage is TRBV7-9 and J usage is TRBJ1-5; no clear D gene. CDR1 SEHNR and CDR2 FQNEAQ come from the germline V gene (reference sequence). With 5 bases removed from V and 2 bases from J, the gap between germline ends came to 7 bases. The CDR3 length is 13 residues. The CDR3: CASSASGNQPQHF. The CDR3 nucleotides read TGTGCCAGCAGCGCCTCGGGCAATCAGCCCCAGCATTTT.

The chain employs TRBV7-9 and TRBJ2-5; possible D gene TRBD1, 7 bases. The CDR3 has 14 residues. From germline, CDR1 is SEHNR and CDR2 FQNEAQ (reference sequence). Trimming took off 2 bases at V and 9 bases at J, with 16 bases between the two ends. CDR3 protein: CASSLNGRGAAQYF. The CDR3 DNA reads TGTGCCAGCAGCTTAAACGGCAGGGGGGCGGCCCAGTACTTC.

The V call is TRBV27, the J call TRBJ2-3; unclear D gene. Germline loops: CDR1 MNHEY, CDR2 SMNVEV (reference sequence). This CDR3 region has 13 residues. Trimming removed 6 bases from V and 2 bases from J, with 9 bases in between. The CDR3 DNA sequence: TGTGCCAGCAGGCCTTGGGTCACAGATACGCAGTATTTT. This gives the protein CASRPWVTDTQYF.

The chain recombines TRBV12-3 or TRBV12-4 with TRBJ2-2; D tentatively fits TRBD1 or TRBD2 (5 bases each). The CDR3 has 13 amino acids. Between the trimmed V and J ends, which lost 6 bases and 11 bases, there was a span of 16 bases. CDR3 DNA sequence: TGTGCCAGCAGCCGGGACCAAGTGAGCGAGCTGTTTTTT. Its protein is CASSRDQVSELFF.

The chain recombines TRBV7-8 with TRBJ2-5; 10 bases are shared with TRBD2. The CDR3 runs 15 residues. V was clipped by 5 bases and J by 4 bases; unmatched bases: 7. Germline V gives CDR1 SGHVS, CDR2 FQNEAQ. This CDR3 is CASSRAGGPAETQYF. CDR3 DNA: TGTGCCAGCAGCCGAGCGGGAGGGCCCGCAGAGACCCAGTACTTC.

This sequence joins TRBV3-1 (or the pseudogene TRBV3-2) and TRBJ2-5; D unresolved. CDR1 is LGHDT, CDR2 YNNKEL, per germline (reference sequence). V was trimmed by 5 bases and J by 5 bases, leaving 21 bases between them. CDR3 length: 16 residues. The DNA of the CDR3 is TGTGCCAGCAGCTTGGTCACTCTTTCTTTCTCTGAGACCCAGTACTTC. Translated, it gives CASSLVTLSFSETQYF.

V and J are TRBV7-9 and TRBJ2-2; the D gene is possibly TRBD1 (5 bases). Trimming pared 5 bases from V and 4 bases from J, leaving 11 bases between. The CDR3 covers 14 residues. Germline V gene data show CDR1 as SEHNR and CDR2 as FQNEAQ (reference sequence). The CDR3 spells CASSDPRGTGELFF. The CDR3, as DNA: TGTGCCAGCAGCGATCCTAGGGGCACCGGGGAGCTGTTTTTT.

V usage is TRBV11-1 and J usage is TRBJ1-2; unclear D gene. The CDR3 runs 14 residues. The V gene lost 6 bases and the J gene lost 2 bases, with 13 bases spanning the gap. CDR1 and CDR2 (germline): SGHAT, FQDESV (reference sequence). CDR3 protein: CASSSTVLNYGYTF. The CDR3 nucleotides read TGTGCCAGCAGTTCCACCGTACTCAACTATGGCTACACCTTC.

The chain links TRBV7-8 to TRBJ2-3; TRBD2 matches 11 bases. After removal of 5 bases from V and 4 bases from J, the junction contained 2 bases not matched to a gene. This CDR3 has 14 amino acids. Germline loops: CDR1 SGHVS, CDR2 FQNEAQ. CDR3 protein: CASSQLAGADTQYF. As DNA, the CDR3 is TGTGCCAGCAGCCAACTAGCGGGAGCAGATACGCAGTATTTT.

This clone was recorded once. The chain has TRBV6-5 and TRBJ1-2, with no clear D. The CDR3 sequence is 14 residues long. Trimming stripped 5 bases from V and 2 bases from J, with 12 bases between. The germline V gene encodes CDR1 MNHEY and CDR2 SVGAGI. DNA for the CDR3: TGTGCCAGCAGTCCTACGTTAGGGAACTATGGCTACACCTTC. This translates into CASSPTLGNYGYTF.

Turning to this clone: Because the CDR3's place on the DNA is in doubt, the DNA is left out and the CDR3 is given as listed by TCRdb. The genes are TRBV7-9 and TRBJ1-2; TRBD1, the table's D call, was not compared with the DNA. Germline loops: CDR1 SEHNR, CDR2 FQNEAQ (reference sequence). The CDR3 length equals 15 residues, ends included. The CDR3: CASSPMWGQGAPDTF.

The gene calls are TRBV3-1 (or the pseudogene TRBV3-2) and TRBJ1-2; D unresolved. Trimming took off 0 bases at V and 5 bases at J, with 7 bases between the two ends. Germline V gene sequence: CDR1 LGHDT, CDR2 YNNKEL (reference sequence). CDR3 size: 13 residues. CDR3 sequence: CASSQEERYGYTF. Here the CDR3 DNA reads TGTGCCAGCAGCCAAGAAGAGAGATATGGCTACACCTTC.

Turning to this clone: An end of the junction does not agree with germline; a read error may underlie this. V and J are TRBV6-5 and TRBJ1-2; maybe TRBD1 (5 bases). This CDR3 region has 11 residues. Germline V lookup: CDR1 MNHEY, CDR2 SVGAGI. The DNA of the CDR3 is TGTGCCGGGGACCTGGGCACAGGACCCTTTTTC. Protein sequence: CAGDLGTGPFF.

The rearrangement joins TRBV5-1 to TRBJ1-4; D is ambiguous. The CDR3 consists of 15 residues. With 1 base removed from V and 4 bases from J, the gap between germline ends came to 11 bases. Germline CDR1 reads SGHRS; CDR2 reads YFSETQ. The CDR3, as DNA: TGCGCCAGCAGCTTGTTGGGAGGGTTTAATGAAAAACTGTTTTTT. Amino acids: CASSLLGGFNEKLFF.

V is TRBV4-3 and J is TRBJ2-1; D could derive from TRBD1 or TRBD2 (6 bases each). Germline V gene data show CDR1 as LGHNA and CDR2 as YSLEER. The CDR3 runs to 15 residues. V dropped 1 base and J dropped 9 bases, with 16 bases sitting between them. In nucleotides, the CDR3 is TGCGCCAGCAGCCAAGGAAGGGGGGACCCTAGTGAGCAGTTCTTC. This encodes CASSQGRGDPSEQFF.

The chain couples TRBV3-1 (or the pseudogene TRBV3-2) to TRBJ2-7; perhaps TRBD2 as D (5 bases). V was pared by 1 base and J by 0 bases, with 10 bases between. Germline assignment: CDR1 LGHDT and CDR2 YNNKEL (reference sequence). The CDR3 covers 15 residues. CDR3 DNA sequence: TGTGCCAGCAGCCAAGGGGTGGGGAGCTCCTACGAGCAGTACTTC. The encoded protein is CASSQGVGSSYEQYF.

The chain recombines TRBV5-4 with TRBJ1-3; TRBD1 agrees at 8 bases. The V gene end was trimmed by 3 bases and the J gene end by 0 bases; junction bases not matched to a gene: 8. The CDR3 totals 17 residues. The germline CDR1 and CDR2 sequences are SGHNT and YYREEE (reference sequence). For the CDR3, the DNA is TGTGCCAGCAGCTCCGGGACAGGAGCTTACTCTGGAAACACCATATATTTT. It encodes CASSSGTGAYSGNTIYF.

This chain links TRBV7-8 with TRBJ1-5, with D maybe TRBD1 (5 bases). The CDR3 sequence is 13 residues long. The V and J ends lost 4 bases and 10 bases respectively, with 14 bases between them. Germline-derived CDR1 and CDR2 are SGHVS and FQNEAQ. The CDR3: CASSSGTYEPQHF. The CDR3, as DNA: TGTGCCAGCAGCTCCGGGACCTATGAACCCCAGCATTTT.